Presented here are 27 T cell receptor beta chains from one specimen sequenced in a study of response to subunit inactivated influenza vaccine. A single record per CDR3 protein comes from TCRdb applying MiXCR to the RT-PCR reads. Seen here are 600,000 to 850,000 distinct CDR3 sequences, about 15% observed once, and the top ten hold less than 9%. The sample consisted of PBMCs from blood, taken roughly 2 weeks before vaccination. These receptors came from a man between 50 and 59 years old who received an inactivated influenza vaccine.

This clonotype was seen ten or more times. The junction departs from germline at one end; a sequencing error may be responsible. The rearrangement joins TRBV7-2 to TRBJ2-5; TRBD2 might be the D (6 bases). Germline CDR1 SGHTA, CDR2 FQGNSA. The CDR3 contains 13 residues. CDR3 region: CASSFGGRETQYF. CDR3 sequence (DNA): TGCGCCAGCAGCTTTGGAGGGAGGGAGACCCAGTACTTC.

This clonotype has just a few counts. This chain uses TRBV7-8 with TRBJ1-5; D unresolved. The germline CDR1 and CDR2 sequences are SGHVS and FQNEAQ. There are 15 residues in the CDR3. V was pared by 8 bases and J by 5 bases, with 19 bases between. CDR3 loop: CASCPGGSIDQPQHF. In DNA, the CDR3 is TGTGCCAGCTGCCCTGGAGGGTCAATAGATCAGCCCCAGCATTTT.

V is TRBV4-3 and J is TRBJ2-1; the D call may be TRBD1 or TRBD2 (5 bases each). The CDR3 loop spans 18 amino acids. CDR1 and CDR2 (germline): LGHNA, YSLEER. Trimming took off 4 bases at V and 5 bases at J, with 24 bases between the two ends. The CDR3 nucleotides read TGCGCCAGCAGCCTACTAATTCGGTTGGGACGAGGAGACAATGAGCAGTTCTTC. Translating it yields CASSLLIRLGRGDNEQFF.

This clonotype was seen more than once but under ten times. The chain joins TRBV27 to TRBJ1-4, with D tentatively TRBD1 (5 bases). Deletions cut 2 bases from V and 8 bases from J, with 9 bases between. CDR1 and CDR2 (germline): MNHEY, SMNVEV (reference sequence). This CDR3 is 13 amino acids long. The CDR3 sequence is CASSLNRREKLFF. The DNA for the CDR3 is TGTGCCAGCAGTTTAAACAGGAGAGAAAAACTGTTTTTT.

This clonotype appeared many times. This CDR3 reads CAWQTVQGGELFF. The CDR3 DNA reads TGTGCCTGGCAGACAGTCCAGGGAGGGGAGCTGTTTTTT. V and J are TRBV30 and TRBJ2-2; maybe TRBD1 (5 bases). In germline, CDR1 is GTSNPN, CDR2 SVGIG (reference sequence). The V end was cut by 5 bases, the J end by 8 bases, with 15 bases between. This CDR3 is 13 amino acids long.

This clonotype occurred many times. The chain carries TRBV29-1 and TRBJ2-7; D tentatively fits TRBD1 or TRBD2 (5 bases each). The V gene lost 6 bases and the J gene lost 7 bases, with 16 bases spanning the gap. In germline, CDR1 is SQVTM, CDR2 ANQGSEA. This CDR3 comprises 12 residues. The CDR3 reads CSVAGTREEQYF. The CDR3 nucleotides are TGCAGCGTGGCCGGGACCAGGGAGGAGCAGTACTTC.

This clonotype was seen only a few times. The CDR3 region has the DNA TGTGCCATCAGTGAGTCTTCGGCGGTTAACACCGGGGAGCTGTTTTTT. It is translated as CAISESSAVNTGELFF. The chain combines TRBV10-3 with TRBJ2-2; D gene uncertain. Trimming removed 0 bases from V and 2 bases from J, with 10 bases in between. CDR1 is ENHRY, CDR2 SYGVKD, per germline. The CDR3 runs to 16 residues.

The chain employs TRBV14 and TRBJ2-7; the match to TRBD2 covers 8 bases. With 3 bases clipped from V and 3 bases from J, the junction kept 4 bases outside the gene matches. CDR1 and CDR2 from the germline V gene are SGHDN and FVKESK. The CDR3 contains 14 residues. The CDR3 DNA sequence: TGTGCCAGCAGCCAGGGACTAGTGAACTACGAGCAGTACTTC. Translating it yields CASSQGLVNYEQYF. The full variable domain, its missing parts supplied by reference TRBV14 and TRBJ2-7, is EAGVTQFPSHSVIEKGQTVTLRCDPISGHDNLYWYRRVMGKEIKFLLHFVKESKQDESGMPNNRFLAERTGGTYSTLKVQPAELEDSGVYFCASSQGLVNYEQYFGPGTRLTVT.

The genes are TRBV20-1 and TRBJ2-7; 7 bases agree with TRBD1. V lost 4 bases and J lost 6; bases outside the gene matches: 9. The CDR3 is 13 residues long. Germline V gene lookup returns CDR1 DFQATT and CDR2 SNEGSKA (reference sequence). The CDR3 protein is CSANPGQLSEQYF. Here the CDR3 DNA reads TGCAGTGCTAATCCGGGACAGCTGAGCGAGCAGTACTTC.

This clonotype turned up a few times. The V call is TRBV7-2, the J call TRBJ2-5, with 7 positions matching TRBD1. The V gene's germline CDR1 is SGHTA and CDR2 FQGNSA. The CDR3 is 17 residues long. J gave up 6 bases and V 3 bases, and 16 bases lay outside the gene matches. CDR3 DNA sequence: TGTGCCAGCAGCTTGGGGCTAGGGGGCGCCGGGTCGAAGACCCAGTACTTC. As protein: CASSLGLGGAGSKTQYF.

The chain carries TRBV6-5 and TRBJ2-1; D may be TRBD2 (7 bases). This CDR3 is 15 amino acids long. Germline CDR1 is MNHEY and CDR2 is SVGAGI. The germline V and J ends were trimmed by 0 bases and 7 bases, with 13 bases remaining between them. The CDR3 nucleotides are TGTGCCAGCAGTTACTCGTGGGGGGGCCGAAATGAGCAGTTCTTC. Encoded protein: CASSYSWGGRNEQFF.

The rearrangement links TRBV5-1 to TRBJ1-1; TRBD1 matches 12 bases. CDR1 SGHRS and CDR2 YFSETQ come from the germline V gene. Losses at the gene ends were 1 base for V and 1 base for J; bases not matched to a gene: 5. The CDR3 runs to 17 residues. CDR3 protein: CASSLTGQGAGNTEAFF. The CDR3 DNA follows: TGCGCCAGCAGCTTGACGGGACAGGGGGCAGGGAACACTGAAGCTTTCTTT.

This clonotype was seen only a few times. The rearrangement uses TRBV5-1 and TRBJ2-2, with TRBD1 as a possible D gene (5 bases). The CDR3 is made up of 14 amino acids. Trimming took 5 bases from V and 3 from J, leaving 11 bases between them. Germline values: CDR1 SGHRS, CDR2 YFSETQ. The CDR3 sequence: CASRLRVDTGELFF. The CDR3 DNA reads TGCGCCAGCAGGCTCAGGGTAGACACCGGGGAGCTGTTTTTT.

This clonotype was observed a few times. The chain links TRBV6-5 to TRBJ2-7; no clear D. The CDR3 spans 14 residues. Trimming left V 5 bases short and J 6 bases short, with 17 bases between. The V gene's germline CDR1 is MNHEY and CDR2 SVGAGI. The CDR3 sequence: CASSLDPTHTEQYF. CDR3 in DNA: TGTGCCAGCAGTCTCGACCCTACGCATACCGAGCAGTACTTC.

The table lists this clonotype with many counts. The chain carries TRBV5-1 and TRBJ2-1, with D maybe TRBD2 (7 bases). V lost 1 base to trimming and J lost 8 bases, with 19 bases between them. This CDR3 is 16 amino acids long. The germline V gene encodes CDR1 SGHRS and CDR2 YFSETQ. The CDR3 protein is CASSLSRGGAHDEQFF. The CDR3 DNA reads TGCGCCAGCAGCTTGAGTAGGGGGGGGGCCCACGATGAGCAGTTCTTC.

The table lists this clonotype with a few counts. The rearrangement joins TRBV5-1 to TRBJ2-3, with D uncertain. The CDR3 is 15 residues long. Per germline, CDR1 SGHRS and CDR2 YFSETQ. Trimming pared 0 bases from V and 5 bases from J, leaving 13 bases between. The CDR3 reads CASSLGAQQRDTQYF. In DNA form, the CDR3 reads TGCGCCAGCAGCTTGGGGGCACAGCAAAGAGATACGCAGTATTTT.

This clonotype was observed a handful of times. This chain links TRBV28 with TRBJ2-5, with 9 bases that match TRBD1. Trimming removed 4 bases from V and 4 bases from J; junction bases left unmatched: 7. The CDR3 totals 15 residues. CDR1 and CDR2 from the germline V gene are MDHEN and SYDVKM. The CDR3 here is CASSSAGQGGETQYF. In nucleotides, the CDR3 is TGTGCCAGCAGTTCCGCGGGACAGGGAGGAGAGACCCAGTACTTC.

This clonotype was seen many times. This CDR3 reads CASKRAINQPQHF. DNA of the CDR3: TGTGCCTCGAAAAGGGCAATCAATCAGCCCCAGCATTTT. V gene TRBV10-3 combines with J gene TRBJ1-5; D not certain. Germline CDR1 ENHRY, CDR2 SYGVKD. CDR3 length: 13 residues. V lost 11 bases and J lost 3, with 14 bases in between.

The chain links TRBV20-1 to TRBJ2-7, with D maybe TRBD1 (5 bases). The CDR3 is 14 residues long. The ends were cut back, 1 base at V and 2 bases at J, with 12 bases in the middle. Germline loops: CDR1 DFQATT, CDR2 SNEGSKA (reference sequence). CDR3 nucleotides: TGCAGTGCTAGAGGGCAGGGTCGGGCCTACGAGCAGTACTTC. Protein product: CSARGQGRAYEQYF.

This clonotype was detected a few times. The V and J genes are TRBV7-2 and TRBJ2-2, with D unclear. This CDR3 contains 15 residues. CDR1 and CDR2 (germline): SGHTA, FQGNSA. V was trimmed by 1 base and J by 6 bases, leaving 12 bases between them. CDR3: CASSLGIGRSGELFF. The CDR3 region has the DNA TGTGCCAGCAGCTTAGGTATCGGCAGGTCCGGGGAGCTGTTTTTT.

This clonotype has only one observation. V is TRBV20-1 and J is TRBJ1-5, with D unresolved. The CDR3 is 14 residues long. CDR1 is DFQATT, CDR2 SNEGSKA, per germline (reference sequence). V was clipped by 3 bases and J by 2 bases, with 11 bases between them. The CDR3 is CSASPGMRNQPQHF. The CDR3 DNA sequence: TGCAGTGCTAGTCCCGGTATGCGCAATCAGCCCCAGCATTTT.

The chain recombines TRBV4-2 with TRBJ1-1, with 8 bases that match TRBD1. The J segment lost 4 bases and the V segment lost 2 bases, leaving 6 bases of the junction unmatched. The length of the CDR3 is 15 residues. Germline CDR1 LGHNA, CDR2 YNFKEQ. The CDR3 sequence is CASSQSDRGGTEAFF. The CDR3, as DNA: TGTGCCAGCAGCCAATCCGACAGGGGTGGCACTGAAGCTTTCTTT.

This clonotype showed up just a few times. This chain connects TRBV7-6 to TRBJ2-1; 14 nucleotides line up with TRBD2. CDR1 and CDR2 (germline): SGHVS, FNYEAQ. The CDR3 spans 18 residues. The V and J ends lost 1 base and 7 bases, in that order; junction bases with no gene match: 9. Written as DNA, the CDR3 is TGTGCCAGCAGCTTAGAGGGACTAGCGGGAGACGAGCGGAATGAGCAGTTCTTC. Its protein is CASSLEGLAGDERNEQFF.

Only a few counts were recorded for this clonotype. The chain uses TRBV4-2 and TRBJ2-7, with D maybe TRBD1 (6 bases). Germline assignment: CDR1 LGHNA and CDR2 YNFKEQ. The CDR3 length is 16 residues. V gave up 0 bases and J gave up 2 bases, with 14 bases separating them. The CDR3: CASSQETGDRTYEQYF. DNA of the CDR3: TGTGCCAGCAGCCAAGAAACGGGTGACAGGACCTACGAGCAGTACTTC.

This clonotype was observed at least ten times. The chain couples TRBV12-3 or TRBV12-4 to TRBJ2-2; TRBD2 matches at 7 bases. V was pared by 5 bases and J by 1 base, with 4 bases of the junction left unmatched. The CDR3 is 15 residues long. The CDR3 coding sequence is TGTGCCAGCAGTCAACTAGCGTGGAACACCGGGGAGCTGTTTTTT. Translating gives CASSQLAWNTGELFF.

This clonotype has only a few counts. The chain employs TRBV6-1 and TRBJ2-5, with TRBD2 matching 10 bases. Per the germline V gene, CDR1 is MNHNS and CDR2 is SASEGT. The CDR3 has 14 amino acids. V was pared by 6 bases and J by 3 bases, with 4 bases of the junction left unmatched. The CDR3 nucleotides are TGTGCCAGCAGGTGGCTAGCGGGGGAAGAGACCCAGTACTTC. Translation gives CASRWLAGEETQYF.

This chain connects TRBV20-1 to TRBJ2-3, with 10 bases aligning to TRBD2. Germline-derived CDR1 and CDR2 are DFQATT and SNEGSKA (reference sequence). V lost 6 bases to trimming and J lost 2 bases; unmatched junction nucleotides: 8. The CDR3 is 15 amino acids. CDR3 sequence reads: CSARRTSGSTDTQYF. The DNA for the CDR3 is TGCAGTGCGAGACGGACTAGCGGATCCACAGATACGCAGTATTTT.